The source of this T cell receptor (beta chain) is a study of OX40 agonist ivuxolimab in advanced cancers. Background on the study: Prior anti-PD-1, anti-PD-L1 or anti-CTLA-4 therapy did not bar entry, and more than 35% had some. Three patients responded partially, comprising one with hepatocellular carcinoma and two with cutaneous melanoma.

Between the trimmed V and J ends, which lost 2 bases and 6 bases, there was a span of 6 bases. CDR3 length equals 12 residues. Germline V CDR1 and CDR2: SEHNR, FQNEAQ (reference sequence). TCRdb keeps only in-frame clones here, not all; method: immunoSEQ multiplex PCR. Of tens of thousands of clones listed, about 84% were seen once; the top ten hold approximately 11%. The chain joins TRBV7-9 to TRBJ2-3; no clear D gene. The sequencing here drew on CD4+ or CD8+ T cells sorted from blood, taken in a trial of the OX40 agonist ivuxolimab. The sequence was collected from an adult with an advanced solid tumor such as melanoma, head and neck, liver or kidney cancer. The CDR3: CASSLSADTQYF. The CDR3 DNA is TGTGCCAGCAGCTTAAGCGCGGATACGCAGTATTTT.